This TCR beta chain derives from a study of spatial heterogeneity in lung cancer (dated by TCRdb to about 2019). Broadly, across the study: Beta-chain transcripts were consistently detected in greater numbers than alpha-chain transcripts, which likely reflected higher beta-chain transcript abundance. In the raw uncorrected reads, each unique combination of TCR and UMI appeared on average more than ten times. At surgery, both alpha and beta chains were TCR-sequenced in 200 to 250 tumor regions, about 61 matched nontumor lung samples and some 56 PBMC samples. Nonsynonymous mutation counts, determined by whole-exome sequencing of tumor tissue, were related to features of the TCR repertoire. TCR transcript counts in tumor regions correlated strongly with a T cell transcriptional module score from matched bulk RNA-seq. In non-small cell lung cancer, the study quantitatively compared TCR alpha and beta repertoires across several tumor regions, matched nontumor lung, and blood.

This clonotype came up a few times. It lacks a known antigen. There are no base qualities to consult, and no much larger clone falls within one base. This beta chain came through as a stray read in a library set up for alpha chains, and its size says little. Libraries were prepared through 5' RACE. Sequencing instrument: NextSeq 500. In the TCR library protocol, a unique molecular identifier was attached to each TCR cDNA molecule so that PCR and sequencing errors could be corrected. The paper's data handling went like this. TCR identification, UMI-based error correction and CDR3 extraction were all carried out with Decombinator tools. Expanded TCRs were defined as those above a frequency of 2 per 1,000, corresponding to the top 1% of the tumor frequency distribution. Expanded tumor TCRs were classed as regional if statistically deemed absent (corrected P<0.05) from at least one tumor region, otherwise ubiquitous. Each repertoire was subsampled 100 times to 5,000 TCRs, after which Renyi diversity was computed with the R vegan package. To build CDR3 similarity networks, amino acid triplet string-kernel similarity was used, and CDR3s were connected when their pairwise similarity was above 0.82. In-frame beta chains were kept once TCRdb had trimmed the public reads at Q25 with fastp and called clones with MiXCR. Rows with one shared CDR3 protein collapse into an entry with the most common genes and DNA. In this record, the V and J calls reflect TCRdb's handling and not the investigators' own analysis. This sample is represented by about 1,100 distinct CDR3 sequences; 13% of them were singletons. The ten largest clones capture roughly 18% of the sample.

Here is what the overall study found, with its caveats: The number of expanded intratumoral alpha and beta TCRs correlated with the tumor nonsynonymous mutation count. TCR-seq coverage of tumor T cells was estimated at only around 6.7% for alpha chains and 13% for beta chains. Counts of ubiquitous and regional expanded TCRs correlated with counts of ubiquitous and regional nonsynonymous mutations, respectively. Additional single-cell paired TCR alpha and beta sequencing was considered necessary to confirm, at a functional level, the hypothesis that regional TCRs recognize regional mutations.

V loses 5 bases of germline sequence and J loses 5 bases, and the interval between the two ends is 19 bases. The CDR3 runs 16 residues from the cysteine to the phenylalanine. CDR3 DNA is the only sequence kept; it has 48 bases, read in frame from the first base. The germline V gene (reference sequence) sets CDR1 to MNHEY and CDR2 to SMNVEV. The time point label corresponds to: sample taken at primary tumor resection. Donors were over 60 patients with early-stage, untreated non-small cell lung cancer from the lung TRACERx cohort. Whole RNA extracted from tumor and nontumor lung tissue, or from cryopreserved PBMC samples, was used for TCR sequencing without cell sorting. Only patients with enough RNA available from two or more tumor regions were chosen for TCR sequencing. Before selection, tumor and adjacent nontumor lung specimens were reviewed by a lung pathologist.

This chain is built from TRBV27 and TRBJ2-1; the D region may be TRBD1 or TRBD2, each matching 5 bases equally. The sequence derives from a male donor with early-stage non-small cell lung cancer. The source material was lung tumor tissue, sampled at surgery. The sequenced DNA is TGTGCCAGCAGTCAGAATAGCGTCGGGACGAACAATGAGCAGTTCTTC. Translated, this is CASSQNSVGTNNEQFF.